This paragraph covers one T cell receptor (beta chain) sequence. Clones were read by immunoSEQ multiplex PCR, and TCRdb kept only the in-frame ones, dropping some. The sample consists of fewer than 120,000 clones, around 89% of them appearing once. These data are taken from a study of control samples from healthy donors and cancer patients. Trimming left V 4 bases short and J 6 bases short, with 13 bases between. Germline lookup yields CDR1 SGHNT and CDR2 YYREEE (reference sequence). The CDR3 extends over 13 amino acids. This TCR derives from an older woman with lung cancer. Sequencing used PBMCs. This rearrangement joins TRBV5-4 to TRBJ1-1, with TRBD1 as a possible D gene (6 bases). CDR3 nucleotides: TGTGCCAGCAGCGTTGGACAGTCCCCTGAAGCTTTCTTT. Translated, it gives CASSVGQSPEAFF.